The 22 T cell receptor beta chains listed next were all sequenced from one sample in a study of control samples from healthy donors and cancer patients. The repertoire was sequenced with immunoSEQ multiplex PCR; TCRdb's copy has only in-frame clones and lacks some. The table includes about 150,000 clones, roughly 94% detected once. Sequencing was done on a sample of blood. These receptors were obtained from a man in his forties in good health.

The CDR3 loop reads CASSLSVTLNTEAFF. Here the CDR3 DNA reads TGTGCCAGCAGCTTGTCGGTCACCCTGAACACTGAAGCTTTCTTT. The V gene is TRBV5-5, the J gene TRBJ1-1; D is ambiguous. V was trimmed by 1 base and J by 0 bases, leaving 10 bases between them. The CDR3 is 15 amino acids. Germline V gene data show CDR1 as SGHKS and CDR2 as YYEKEE (reference sequence).

The CDR3: CASSPDSYNSPLHF. The DNA for the CDR3 is TGTGCCAGCTCACCCGACAGCTATAATTCACCCCTCCACTTT. This chain links TRBV18 with TRBJ1-6; tentatively, D is TRBD1 (5 bases). CDR1 is KGHSH and CDR2 is LQKENI in the germline V gene. This CDR3 contains 14 residues. Trimming removed 3 bases from V and 3 bases from J, with 6 bases in between.

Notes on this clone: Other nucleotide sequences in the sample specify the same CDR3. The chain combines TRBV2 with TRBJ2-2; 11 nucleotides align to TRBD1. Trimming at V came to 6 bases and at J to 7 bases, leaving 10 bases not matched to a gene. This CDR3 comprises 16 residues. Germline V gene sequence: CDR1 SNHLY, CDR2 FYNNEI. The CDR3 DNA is TGTGCCAGCAGGGGGACCGGGACAGGGGGGGTCGGGGAGCTGTTTTTT. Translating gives CASRGTGTGGVGELFF.

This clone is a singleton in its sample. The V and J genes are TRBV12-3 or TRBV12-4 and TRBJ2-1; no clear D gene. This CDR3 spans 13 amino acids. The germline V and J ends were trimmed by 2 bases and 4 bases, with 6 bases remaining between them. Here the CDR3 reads CASSLRLYNEQFF. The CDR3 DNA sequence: TGTGCCAGCAGTTTACGGCTATACAATGAGCAGTTCTTC.

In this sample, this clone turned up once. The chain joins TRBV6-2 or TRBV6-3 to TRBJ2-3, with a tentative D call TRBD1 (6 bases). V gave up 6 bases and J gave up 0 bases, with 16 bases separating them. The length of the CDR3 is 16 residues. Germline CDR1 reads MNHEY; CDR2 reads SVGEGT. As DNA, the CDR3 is TGTGCCAGCAGCAAGGTGGGGACACCTAGCACAGATACGCAGTATTTT. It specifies CASSKVGTPSTDTQYF.

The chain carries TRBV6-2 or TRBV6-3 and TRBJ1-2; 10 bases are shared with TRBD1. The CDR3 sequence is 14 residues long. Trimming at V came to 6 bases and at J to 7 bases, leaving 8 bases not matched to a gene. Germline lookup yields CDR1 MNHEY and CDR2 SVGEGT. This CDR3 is CASSPGTGVGGYTF. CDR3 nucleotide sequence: TGTGCCAGCAGCCCCGGGACAGGGGTTGGTGGCTACACCTTC.

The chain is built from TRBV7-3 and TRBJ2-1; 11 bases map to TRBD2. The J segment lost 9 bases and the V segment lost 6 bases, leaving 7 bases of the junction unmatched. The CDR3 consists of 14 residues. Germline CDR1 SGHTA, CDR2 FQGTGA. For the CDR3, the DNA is TGTGCCAGCAGTTTAGCGGGGGGGCCATCTGAGCAGTTCTTC. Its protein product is CASSLAGGPSEQFF.

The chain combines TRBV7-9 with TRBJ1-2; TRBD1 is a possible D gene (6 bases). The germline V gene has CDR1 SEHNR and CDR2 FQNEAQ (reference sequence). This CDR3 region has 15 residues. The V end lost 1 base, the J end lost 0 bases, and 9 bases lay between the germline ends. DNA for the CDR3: TGTGCCAGCAGCTTAGTGGGGGCAACTAACTATGGCTACACCTTC. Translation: CASSLVGATNYGYTF.

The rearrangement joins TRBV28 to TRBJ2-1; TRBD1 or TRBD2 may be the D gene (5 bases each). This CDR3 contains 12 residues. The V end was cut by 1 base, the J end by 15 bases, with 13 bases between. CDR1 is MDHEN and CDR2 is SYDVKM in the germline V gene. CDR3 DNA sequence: TGTGCCAGCAGTTTATTCGGGGCAGTATCGTTCTTC. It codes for CASSLFGAVSFF.

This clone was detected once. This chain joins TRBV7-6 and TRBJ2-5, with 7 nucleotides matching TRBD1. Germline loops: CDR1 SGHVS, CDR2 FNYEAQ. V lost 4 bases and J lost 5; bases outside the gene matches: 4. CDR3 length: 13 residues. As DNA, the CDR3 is TGTGCCAGCAGCTACAGGGGTCACGAGACCCAGTACTTC. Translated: CASSYRGHETQYF.

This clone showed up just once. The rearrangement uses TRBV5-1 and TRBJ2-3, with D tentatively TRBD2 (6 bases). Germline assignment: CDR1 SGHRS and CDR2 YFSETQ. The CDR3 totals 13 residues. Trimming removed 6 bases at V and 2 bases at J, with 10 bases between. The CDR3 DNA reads TGCGCCAGCAAACTAGCAGACACAGATACGCAGTATTTT. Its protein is CASKLADTDTQYF.

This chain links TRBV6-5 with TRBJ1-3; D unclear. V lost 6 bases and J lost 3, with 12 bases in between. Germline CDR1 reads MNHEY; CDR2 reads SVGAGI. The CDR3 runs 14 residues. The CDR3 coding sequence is TGTGCCAGCAGACGGTCGTCTGGTGGAAACACCATATATTTT. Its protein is CASRRSSGGNTIYF.

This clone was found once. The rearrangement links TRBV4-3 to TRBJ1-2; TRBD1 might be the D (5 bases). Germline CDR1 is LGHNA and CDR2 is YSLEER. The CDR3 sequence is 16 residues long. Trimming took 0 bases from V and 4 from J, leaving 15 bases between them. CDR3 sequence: CASSQDWGEGFYGYTF. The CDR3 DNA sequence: TGCGCCAGCAGCCAAGATTGGGGGGAGGGTTTCTATGGCTACACCTTC.

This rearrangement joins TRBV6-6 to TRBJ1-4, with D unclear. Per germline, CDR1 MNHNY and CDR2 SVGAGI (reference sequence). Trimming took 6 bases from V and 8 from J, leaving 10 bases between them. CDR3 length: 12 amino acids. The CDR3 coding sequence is TGTGCCAGCAGCCCCTATCGGGAAAAACTGTTTTTT. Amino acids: CASSPYREKLFF.

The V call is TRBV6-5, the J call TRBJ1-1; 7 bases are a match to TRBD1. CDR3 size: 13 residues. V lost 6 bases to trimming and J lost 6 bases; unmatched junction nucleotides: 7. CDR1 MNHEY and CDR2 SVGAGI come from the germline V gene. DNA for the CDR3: TGTGCCAGCAGAGAGACAGGGAGGGCTGAAGCTTTCTTT. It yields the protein CASRETGRAEAFF.

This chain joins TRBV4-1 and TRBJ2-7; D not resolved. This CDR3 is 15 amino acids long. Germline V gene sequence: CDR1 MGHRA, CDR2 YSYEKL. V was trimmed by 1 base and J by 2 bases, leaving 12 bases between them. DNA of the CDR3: TGCGCCAGCAGCCAAGGGTCAGGTCCCACCTACGAGCAGTACTTC. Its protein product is CASSQGSGPTYEQYF.

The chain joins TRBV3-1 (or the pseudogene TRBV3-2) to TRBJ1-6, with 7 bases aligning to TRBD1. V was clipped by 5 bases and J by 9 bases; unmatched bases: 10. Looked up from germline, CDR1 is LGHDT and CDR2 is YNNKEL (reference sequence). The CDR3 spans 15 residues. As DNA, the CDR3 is TGTGCCAGCAGCATCGACAGGGCCTGGGGTTCACCCCTCCACTTT. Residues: CASSIDRAWGSPLHF.

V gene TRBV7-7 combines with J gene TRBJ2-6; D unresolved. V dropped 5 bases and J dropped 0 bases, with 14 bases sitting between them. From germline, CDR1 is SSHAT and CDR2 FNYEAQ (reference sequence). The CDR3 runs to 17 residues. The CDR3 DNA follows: TGTGCCAGCAGCCCACGACCTGGAAGCTCTGGGGCCAACGTCCTGACTTTC. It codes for CASSPRPGSSGANVLTF.

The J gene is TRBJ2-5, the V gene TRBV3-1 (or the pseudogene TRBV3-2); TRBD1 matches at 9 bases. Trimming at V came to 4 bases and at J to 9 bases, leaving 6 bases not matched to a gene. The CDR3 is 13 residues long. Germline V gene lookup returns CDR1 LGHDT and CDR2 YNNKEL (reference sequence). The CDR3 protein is CASSLGQGKAQYF. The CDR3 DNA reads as TGTGCCAGCAGCCTAGGACAGGGGAAGGCCCAGTACTTC.

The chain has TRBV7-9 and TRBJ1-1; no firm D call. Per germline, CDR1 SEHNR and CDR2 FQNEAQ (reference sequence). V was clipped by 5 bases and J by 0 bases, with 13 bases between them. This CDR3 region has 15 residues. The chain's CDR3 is CASSPPWAMNTEAFF. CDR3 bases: TGTGCCAGCAGCCCGCCGTGGGCCATGAACACTGAAGCTTTCTTT. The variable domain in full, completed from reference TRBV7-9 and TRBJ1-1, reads DTGVSQNPRHKITKRGQNVTFRCDPISEHNRLYWYRQTLGQGPEFLTYFQNEAQLEKSRLLSDRFSAERPKGSFSTLEIQRTEQGDSAMYLCASSPPWAMNTEAFFGQGTRLTVV.

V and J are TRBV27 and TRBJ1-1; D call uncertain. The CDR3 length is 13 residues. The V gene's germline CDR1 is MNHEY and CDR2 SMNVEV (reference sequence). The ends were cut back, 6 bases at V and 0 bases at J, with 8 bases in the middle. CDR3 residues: CASRGSLNTEAFF. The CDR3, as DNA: TGTGCCAGCAGAGGGTCCCTGAACACTGAAGCTTTCTTT.

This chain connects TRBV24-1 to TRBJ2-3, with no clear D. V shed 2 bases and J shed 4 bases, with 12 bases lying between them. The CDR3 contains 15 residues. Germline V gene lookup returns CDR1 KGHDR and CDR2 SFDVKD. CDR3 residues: CATSDSPLTSDTQYF. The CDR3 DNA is TGTGCCACCAGTGATTCCCCACTGACGTCAGATACGCAGTATTTT.